These 5 T cell receptor beta chains originate from one sample sequenced in a study of cytotoxic CD8 clonotypes in ibrutinib-treated CLL. Data came from immunoSEQ multiplex PCR; TCRdb stores just in-frame clones and leaves some out. The data hold 130,000 or so clones, with roughly 80% observed a single time. The sample in question was PBMCs, obtained after 12 months of ibrutinib treatment. The receptors were sampled from a human donor with chronic lymphocytic leukemia.

CDR3 bases: TGTGCCAGCAGTGTGACCAGGGGAGCCCTTAACTACGAGCAGTACTTC. As protein: CASSVTRGALNYEQYF. V usage is TRBV28 and J usage is TRBJ2-7; D is possibly TRBD1 (6 bases). With 5 bases removed from V and 3 bases from J, the gap between germline ends came to 20 bases. Germline V gene data show CDR1 as MDHEN and CDR2 as SYDVKM. The CDR3 has 16 amino acids.

The gene calls are TRBV9 and TRBJ1-1; a weak D match, TRBD1 (5 bases). This CDR3 is 11 amino acids long. Trimming took off 3 bases at V and 6 bases at J, with 6 bases between the two ends. CDR1 and CDR2 (germline): SGDLS, YYNGEE. The CDR3 region has the DNA TGTGCCAGCAGCGGGGGCCCTGAAGCTTTCTTT. Translating it yields CASSGGPEAFF.

The chain couples TRBV9 to TRBJ2-5, with 8 bases matching TRBD2. V lost 0 bases to trimming and J lost 5 bases; unmatched junction nucleotides: 12. CDR1 and CDR2 from the germline V gene are SGDLS and YYNGEE. The CDR3 has 17 amino acids. In nucleotides, the CDR3 is TGTGCCAGCAGCGTAGGAAATAGCGGGGCCACCTCGGAGACCCAGTACTTC. Residues: CASSVGNSGATSETQYF.

This clone is a singleton in its sample. The CDR3 region is CASAFGANTEAFF. In DNA, the CDR3 is TGTGCCAGCGCTTTCGGGGCGAACACTGAAGCTTTCTTT. The chain employs TRBV6-5 and TRBJ1-1, with D perhaps matching TRBD1 (5 bases). CDR1 MNHEY and CDR2 SVGAGI come from the germline V gene. The CDR3 sequence is 13 residues long. The V end was cut by 8 bases, the J end by 1 base, with 11 bases between.

The chain uses TRBV7-2 and TRBJ2-3, with TRBD2 matching over 9 bases. The germline V gene encodes CDR1 SGHTA and CDR2 FQGNSA. The CDR3 covers 13 residues. V shed 8 bases, J shed 5 bases, and the junction held 5 bases outside the gene matches. The CDR3 nucleotides read TGTGCCAGCCGACTAGCGGTAGGAGATACGCAGTATTTT. Its translation: CASRLAVGDTQYF. Using reference TRBV7-2 and TRBJ2-3 for the parts outside the CDR3, the full variable domain is GAGVSQSPSNKVTEKGKDVELRCDPISGHTALYWYRQSLGQGLEFLIYFQGNSAPDKSGLPSDRFSAERTGGSVSTLTIQRTQQEDSAVYLCASRLAVGDTQYFGPGTRLTVL.